This entry is about one TCR beta chain. The record originates from a study of T cell changes during pregnancy in multiple sclerosis. CDR3 length: 15 amino acids. V trimming: 5 bases; J trimming: 6 bases; junction bases outside the gene matches: 4. Germline values: CDR1 MDHEN, CDR2 SYDVKM. The repertoire was sequenced with immunoSEQ multiplex PCR; TCRdb's copy has only in-frame clones and lacks some. This sample has around 71,000 clones; about 90% occur once, and the top ten carry over 1.1%. This chain links TRBV28 with TRBJ2-1, with 13 bases fitting TRBD2. The source material was peripheral blood, sampled after pregnancy. This receptor was taken from a female donor with multiple sclerosis, enrolled in a pregnancy study. CDR3 nucleotides: TGTGCCAGCAGTATCCGGACTAGCGGGAGCAATGAGCAGTTCTTC. Encoded protein: CASSIRTSGSNEQFF.